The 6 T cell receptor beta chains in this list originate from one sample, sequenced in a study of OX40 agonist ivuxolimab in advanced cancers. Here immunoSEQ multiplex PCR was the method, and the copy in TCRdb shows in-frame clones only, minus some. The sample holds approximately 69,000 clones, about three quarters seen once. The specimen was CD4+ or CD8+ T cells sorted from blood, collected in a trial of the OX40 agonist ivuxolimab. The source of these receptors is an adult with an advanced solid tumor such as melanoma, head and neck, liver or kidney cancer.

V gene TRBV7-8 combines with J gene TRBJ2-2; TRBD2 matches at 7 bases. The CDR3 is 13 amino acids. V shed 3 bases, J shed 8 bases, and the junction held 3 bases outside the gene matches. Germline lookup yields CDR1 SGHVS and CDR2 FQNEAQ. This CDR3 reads CASSFMGGGELFF. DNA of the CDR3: TGTGCCAGCAGCTTTATGGGAGGGGGGGAGCTGTTTTTT.

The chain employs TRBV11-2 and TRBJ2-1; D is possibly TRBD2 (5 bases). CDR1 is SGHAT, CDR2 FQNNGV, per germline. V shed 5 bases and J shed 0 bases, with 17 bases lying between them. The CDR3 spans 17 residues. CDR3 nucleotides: TGTGCCAGCAGCCCACGGACTTCCCTAAGCTCCTACAATGAGCAGTTCTTC. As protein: CASSPRTSLSSYNEQFF.

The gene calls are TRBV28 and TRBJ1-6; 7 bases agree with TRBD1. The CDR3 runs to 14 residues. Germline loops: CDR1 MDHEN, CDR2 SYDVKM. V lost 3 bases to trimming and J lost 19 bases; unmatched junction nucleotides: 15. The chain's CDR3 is CASSFSGARDRTHF. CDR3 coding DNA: TGTGCCAGCAGTTTCTCGGGGGCCCGGGACAGAACTCACTTT.

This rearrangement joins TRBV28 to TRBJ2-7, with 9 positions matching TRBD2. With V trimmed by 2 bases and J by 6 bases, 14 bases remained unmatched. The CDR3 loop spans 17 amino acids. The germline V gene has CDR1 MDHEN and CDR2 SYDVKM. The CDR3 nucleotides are TGTGCCAGCAGTTTAAGAGGGGTGCGGGAGGGCCTCGGCGAGCAGTACTTC. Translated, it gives CASSLRGVREGLGEQYF.

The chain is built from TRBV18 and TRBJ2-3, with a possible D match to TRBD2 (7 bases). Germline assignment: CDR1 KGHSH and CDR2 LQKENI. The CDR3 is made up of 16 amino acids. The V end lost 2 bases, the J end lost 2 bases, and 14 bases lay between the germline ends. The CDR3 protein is CASSPDAGATTDTQYF. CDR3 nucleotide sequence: TGTGCCAGCTCACCAGACGCGGGGGCGACCACAGATACGCAGTATTTT.

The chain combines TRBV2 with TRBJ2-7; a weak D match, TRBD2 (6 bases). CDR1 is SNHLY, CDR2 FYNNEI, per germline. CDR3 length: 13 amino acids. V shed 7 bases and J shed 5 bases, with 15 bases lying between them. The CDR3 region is CASTGGSRHEQYF. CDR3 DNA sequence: TGTGCCAGCACTGGGGGGAGTCGCCACGAGCAGTACTTC.